The text below deals with one T cell receptor (beta chain). This sample was included in a study of blood T cell repertoires in COVID-19. For the study at large: Some COVID-19 samples were acute and others convalescent; all came from the United States, Italy and Spain. PBMCs, B-cell-depleted T cells, or T cells provided the cDNA or gDNA that made up the material.

The junction had 16 bases not matched to a gene; V was cut back by 5 bases and J by 2 bases. The germline V gene encodes CDR1 GTSNPN and CDR2 SVGIG (reference sequence). The CDR3 has 18 amino acids. The authors' processing: Reference gene primer amplification yielded estimated nucleated cell counts. The assay was immunoSEQ multiplex PCR, and TCRdb's table has in-frame clones only and misses some. V, J and clone size reflect that table, while D and trimming were determined from the DNA. The sample has 150,000 to 200,000 clones, 87% seen once. The chain has TRBV30 and TRBJ1-3; 9 bases are a match to TRBD1. The sequence was obtained from an older woman who had recovered from COVID-19. Specimen: peripheral blood. Here the CDR3 reads CAWGLGTGLPLTGNTIYF. In DNA, the CDR3 is TGTGCCTGGGGACTGGGGACAGGGCTTCCACTAACTGGAAACACCATATATTTT.